Reported below is one T cell receptor beta chain. Its specificity is not known. TCRdb fed the 5' RACE reads into MiXCR, producing one record per CDR3 protein. The data show 1.5 million to 2 million distinct CDR3 sequences, more than 30% seen once. The data stem from a study of identical twins. General observations from the study: Insertion counts were lower in abundant cord blood beta clonotypes, a trend that memory repertoires did not show. Out-of-frame alpha sequences common to twins were enriched for low generation probability.

V was clipped by 6 bases and J by 4 bases, with 14 bases between them. CDR3 length: 14 amino acids. The receptor's source is a newborn girl in good health. This chain joins TRBV12-3 or TRBV12-4 and TRBJ2-3; the D gene is possibly TRBD2 (6 bases). Specimen: cord blood. The CDR3 is CASSRTTLADTQYF. The CDR3 DNA is TGTGCCAGCAGCCGGACTACCCTCGCAGATACGCAGTATTTT.